This is a list of T cell receptor beta chains from one sample in a study of identical twins. TCRdb re-analysed the 5' RACE reads in MiXCR, keeping a single row per CDR3 protein. The sample lists about 1.7 million distinct CDR3 sequences; around 33% were seen once. Sequenced material: cord blood. All receptors derive from a newborn girl in good health. Each CDR3 is given with its conserved first and last residue. Each record gives: V gene, J gene, clone size, D gene, CDR3 protein, CDR3 DNA. D genes are given only for firm matches. Size is omitted from some rows. Given values are once, few, many or a class for expanded clones.

V: TRBV20-1
J: TRBJ2-3
size: -
D: TRBD1
CDR3: CSAPGQGFRDTQYF
DNA: TGCAGTGCTCCGGGACAGGGGTTCAGGGATACGCAGTATTTT

V: TRBV11-2
J: TRBJ2-1
size: -
D: -
CDR3: CASSQEGYSYNEQFF
DNA: TGTGCCAGCAGCCAAGAAGGGTACTCCTACAATGAGCAGTTCTTC

V: TRBV20-1
J: TRBJ1-6
size: once
D: -
CDR3: CSARDRVHYNSPLHF
DNA: TGCAGTGCTAGAGATCGGGTCCACTATAATTCACCCCTCCACTTT

V: TRBV27
J: TRBJ1-5
size: -
D: -
CDR3: CASSNTYNQPQHF
DNA: TGTGCCAGCAGCAACACCTACAATCAGCCCCAGCATTTT

V: TRBV15
J: TRBJ2-5
size: -
D: -
CDR3: CATSVILGQETQYF
DNA: TGTGCCACCAGCGTAATACTAGGTCAAGAGACCCAGTACTTC

V: TRBV9
J: TRBJ1-4
size: -
D: -
CDR3: CASSVGPFDNEKLFF
DNA: TGTGCCAGCAGCGTAGGTCCTTTCGATAATGAAAAACTGTTTTTT

V: TRBV28
J: TRBJ2-1
size: -
D: -
CDR3: CASSFPLRQGRLNEQFF
DNA: TGTGCCAGCAGTTTCCCCTTGAGGCAGGGAAGACTCAATGAGCAGTTCTTC

V: TRBV4-2
J: TRBJ1-1
size: few
D: TRBD1
CDR3: CASSQVAYFDRDTEAFF
DNA: TGTGCCAGCAGCCAAGTCGCCTACTTCGACAGGGACACTGAAGCTTTCTTT

V: TRBV27
J: TRBJ2-7
size: -
D: -
CDR3: CASSLASTKNSYEQYF
DNA: TGTGCCAGCAGCTTGGCCTCGACAAAAAACTCCTACGAGCAGTACTTC

V: TRBV6-2/TRBV6-3
J: TRBJ2-5
size: -
D: TRBD2
CDR3: CVSTESGGDQETQYF
DNA: TGTGTCAGCACTGAGAGTGGGGGGGACCAAGAGACCCAGTACTTC

V: TRBV29-1
J: TRBJ2-1
size: -
D: -
CDR3: CSVSRALYNEQFF
DNA: TGCAGCGTTTCCCGGGCTTTATACAATGAGCAGTTCTTC

V: TRBV12-3/TRBV12-4
J: TRBJ2-3
size: -
D: -
CDR3: CVSSFTDTQYF
DNA: TGTGTCAGCAGTTTCACGGATACGCAGTATTTT

V: TRBV27
J: TRBJ1-4
size: many
D: -
CDR3: CASSFRSDSTSNEKLFF
DNA: TGTGCCAGCAGTTTTCGATCGGACAGTACGTCGAATGAAAAACTGTTTTTT

V: TRBV29-1
J: TRBJ2-7
size: -
D: -
CDR3: CSVGTASSYEQYF
DNA: TGCAGCGTTGGGACAGCTAGCTCCTACGAGCAGTACTTC

V: TRBV4-1
J: TRBJ2-1
size: -
D: TRBD1
CDR3: CASSHGLSGTGLNNEQFF
DNA: TGCGCTAGCAGCCATGGCCTGTCCGGGACAGGGCTAAACAATGAGCAGTTCTTC

V: TRBV21-1
J: TRBJ2-3
size: many
D: -
CDR3: CATLAGSCTDTQYF
DNA: TGTGCCACCTTAGCCGGCTCTTGCACAGATACGCAGTATTTT

V: TRBV20-1
J: TRBJ2-7
size: -
D: -
CDR3: CSALEGGVGEQYF
DNA: TGCAGTGCTCTTGAAGGCGGCGTGGGCGAGCAGTACTTC

V: TRBV6-5
J: TRBJ2-1
size: few
D: TRBD2
CDR3: CASSYLGSGRANEQFF
DNA: TGTGCCAGCAGTTACTTGGGTAGCGGGAGGGCCAATGAGCAGTTCTTC

V: TRBV11-2
J: TRBJ2-1
size: -
D: TRBD1
CDR3: CASSSLQGASYEQFF
DNA: TGTGCCAGCAGCTCGCTACAGGGGGCCTCCTACGAGCAGTTCTTC

V: TRBV7-2
J: TRBJ2-5
size: few
D: TRBD2
CDR3: CASSPPSGGSWEQYF
DNA: TGTGCCAGCAGCCCCCCTAGCGGGGGGAGCTGGGAGCAGTACTTC

V: TRBV3-1
J: TRBJ1-5
size: -
D: -
CDR3: CASSQESSNQPQHF
DNA: TGTGCCAGCAGCCAAGAGAGTTCCAATCAGCCCCAGCATTTT

V: TRBV9
J: TRBJ2-3
size: few
D: -
CDR3: CASSVFGDTQYF
DNA: TGTGCCAGCAGCGTCTTTGGGGATACGCAGTATTTT

V: TRBV5-1
J: TRBJ2-5
size: -
D: -
CDR3: CASSFSSATRANQETQYF
DNA: TGCGCCAGCAGCTTTTCCTCGGCCACGCGGGCCAACCAAGAGACCCAGTACTTC

V: TRBV11-1
J: TRBJ2-7
size: -
D: -
CDR3: CASSLESVFHEQYF
DNA: TGTGCCAGCAGCTTAGAATCAGTATTTCACGAGCAGTACTTC

V: TRBV20-1
J: TRBJ1-5
size: -
D: -
CDR3: CSASGGPTNQPQHF
DNA: TGCAGTGCTAGCGGCGGCCCGACCAATCAGCCCCAGCATTTT

V: TRBV25-1
J: TRBJ1-2
size: many
D: -
CDR3: CASSEAGTINYGYTF
DNA: TGTGCCAGCAGTGAAGCCGGAACCATTAACTATGGCTACACCTTC

V: TRBV29-1
J: TRBJ1-2
size: many
D: TRBD1
CDR3: CSVKTGVNYGYTF
DNA: TGCAGCGTTAAAACAGGGGTTAACTATGGCTACACCTTC

V: TRBV12-3/TRBV12-4
J: TRBJ1-5
size: -
D: -
CDR3: CASSLIGGGLYSNQPQHF
DNA: TGTGCCAGCAGTTTAATCGGGGGAGGGCTATATAGCAATCAGCCCCAGCATTTT

V: TRBV20-1
J: TRBJ1-1
size: few
D: -
CDR3: CSASPQWARTEAFF
DNA: TGCAGTGCTAGCCCCCAGTGGGCGAGAACTGAAGCTTTCTTT

V: TRBV30
J: TRBJ1-5
size: -
D: TRBD1
CDR3: CAWQTGSNQPQHF
DNA: TGTGCCTGGCAGACAGGGAGCAATCAGCCCCAGCATTTT

V: TRBV20-1
J: TRBJ1-1
size: -
D: -
CDR3: CSARGTVGVQAFF
DNA: TGCAGTGCTAGAGGGACAGTAGGGGTTCAAGCTTTCTTT

V: TRBV5-1
J: TRBJ2-7
size: -
D: -
CDR3: CASSLVPGNSYEQYF
DNA: TGCGCCAGCAGCTTGGTGCCGGGGAACTCCTACGAGCAGTACTTC

V: TRBV18
J: TRBJ2-7
size: few
D: TRBD2
CDR3: CASSGLAGYNEQYF
DNA: TGTGCCAGCTCTGGGCTAGCGGGATACAATGAGCAGTACTTC

V: TRBV29-1
J: TRBJ2-5
size: many
D: -
CDR3: CSVDSQGGETQYF
DNA: TGCAGCGTTGATTCTCAGGGGGGAGAGACCCAGTACTTC

V: TRBV10-3
J: TRBJ2-3
size: -
D: TRBD2
CDR3: CATGSGSTDTQYF
DNA: TGTGCCACCGGTAGCGGGAGCACAGATACGCAGTATTTT

V: TRBV6-1
J: TRBJ2-7
size: many
D: -
CDR3: CASSDFYYEQYF
DNA: TGTGCCAGCAGTGACTTTTACTACGAGCAGTACTTC

V: TRBV20-1
J: TRBJ2-1
size: -
D: -
CDR3: CSARVHTGSSYNEQFF
DNA: TGCAGTGCTAGAGTCCATACGGGGAGCTCCTACAATGAGCAGTTCTTC

V: TRBV20-1
J: TRBJ2-7
size: -
D: -
CDR3: CSIRTSRGEQYF
DNA: TGCAGTATACGGACCTCTCGCGGCGAGCAGTACTTC

V: TRBV4-2
J: TRBJ1-2
size: -
D: -
CDR3: CASSQEGQVPNYGYTF
DNA: TGTGCCAGCAGCCAAGAAGGGCAGGTTCCTAACTATGGCTACACCTTC

V: TRBV28
J: TRBJ1-4
size: few
D: -
CDR3: CASSSLAGNEKLFF
DNA: TGTGCCAGCAGTTCCTTGGCGGGTAATGAAAAACTGTTTTTT

V: TRBV19
J: TRBJ2-7
size: -
D: TRBD1
CDR3: CASSTWTGGSYEQYF
DNA: TGTGCCAGTAGTACCTGGACAGGGGGCTCCTACGAGCAGTACTTC

V: TRBV20-1
J: TRBJ2-7
size: once
D: TRBD2
CDR3: CSARGLAGAFTYEQYF
DNA: TGCAGTGCTAGAGGGCTAGCGGGAGCTTTCACCTACGAGCAGTACTTC